A single sample gave rise to the 23 T cell receptor beta chains below, sequenced in a study of blood T cell repertoires in COVID-19. The protocol was immunoSEQ multiplex PCR, while the TCRdb copy is restricted to in-frame clones and leaves out a portion. The data show around 50,000 clones, 90% seen once. The sample was peripheral blood. These receptors all stem from a human donor in a cohort sampled during active COVID-19.

The chain employs TRBV7-2 and TRBJ1-5, with a possible D match to TRBD1 (5 bases). Germline V gene data show CDR1 as SGHTA and CDR2 as FQGNSA. Trimming left V 5 bases short and J 1 base short, with 12 bases between. The length of the CDR3 is 15 residues. The DNA of the CDR3 is TGTGCCAGCAGCAGGTCCGGGGGAAGCAATCAGCCCCAGCATTTT. This gives the protein CASSRSGGSNQPQHF.

This clone showed up just a few times. The chain couples TRBV11-2 to TRBJ2-7, with 7 nucleotides matching TRBD2. The CDR3 extends over 14 amino acids. J lost 5 bases, V lost 2 bases, and 6 bases had no gene match. CDR1 and CDR2 from the germline V gene are SGHAT and FQNNGV. The CDR3 loop reads CASSLWGGVNEQYF. CDR3 DNA sequence: TGTGCCAGCAGCTTATGGGGGGGGGTCAACGAGCAGTACTTC.

This chain joins TRBV7-9 and TRBJ2-5, with a weak D call TRBD2 (5 bases). The length of the CDR3 is 13 residues. CDR1 SEHNR and CDR2 FQNEAQ come from the germline V gene (reference sequence). V gave up 5 bases and J gave up 4 bases, with 11 bases separating them. In nucleotides, the CDR3 is TGTGCCAGCAGCCTCGAGGGTGGAGAGACCCAGTACTTC. Translated, it gives CASSLEGGETQYF.

The chain carries TRBV29-1 and TRBJ2-5, with D perhaps TRBD2 (5 bases). Germline assignment: CDR1 SQVTM and CDR2 ANQGSEA. Trimming removed 7 bases from V and 4 bases from J, with 16 bases in between. The CDR3 totals 13 residues. The CDR3: CSAAGHPGETQYF. DNA of the CDR3: TGCAGCGCCGCGGGCCACCCTGGAGAGACCCAGTACTTC.

This CDR3 reads CASSPGTASGNTIYF. The CDR3 DNA sequence: TGTGCCAGCAGCCCCGGGACAGCCTCTGGAAACACCATATATTTT. The gene calls are TRBV7-6 and TRBJ1-3; 7 positions match TRBD1. Germline lookup yields CDR1 SGHVS and CDR2 FNYEAQ. V was clipped by 5 bases and J by 0 bases; unmatched bases: 4. The CDR3 is 15 residues long.

The chain carries TRBV24-1 and TRBJ2-3, with 8 bases identical to TRBD2. The CDR3 length is 16 residues. After removal of 5 bases from V and 4 bases from J, the junction contained 10 bases not matched to a gene. Per the germline V gene, CDR1 is KGHDR and CDR2 is SFDVKD. CDR3 in DNA: TGTGCCACCAGTGCCTTAGCGGGGAGAGGGCCAGATACGCAGTATTTT. Translated, it gives CATSALAGRGPDTQYF.

The chain has TRBV21-1 and TRBJ2-7; the D call in the table, TRBD2, was not verified against the DNA. TRBV21-1 counts as a pseudogene. This CDR3 comprises 16 residues. DNA for the CDR3: TGTGCCAGCAGCCCACTGGGCCTAGCGGTTTCCTACGAGCAGTACTTC. Its protein is CASSPLGLAVSYEQYF.

The chain employs TRBV25-1 and TRBJ2-5, with TRBD2 matching 7 bases. V dropped 6 bases and J dropped 1; count of bases not matched to a gene: 5. CDR1 and CDR2 from the germline V gene are MGHDK and SYGVNS. The CDR3 loop spans 14 amino acids. The CDR3 DNA follows: TGTGCCAGCAGGGGGGGGAGGTCCCAAGAGACCCAGTACTTC. The encoded protein is CASRGGRSQETQYF. The entire variable domain, with the rest obtained from reference TRBV25-1 and TRBJ2-5, is as follows: EADIYQTPRYLVIGTGKKITLECSQTMGHDKMYWYQQDPGMELHLIHYSYGVNSTEKGDLSSESTVSRIRTEHFPLTLESARPSHTSQYLCASRGGRSQETQYFGPGTRLLVL.

The chain uses TRBV27 and TRBJ1-1; TRBD1 might be the D (6 bases). The CDR3 has 15 residues. Between the trimmed V and J ends, which lost 5 bases and 2 bases, there was a span of 15 bases. CDR1 is MNHEY, CDR2 SMNVEV, per germline (reference sequence). CDR3 DNA sequence: TGTGCCAGCAGTCTGCAGGGGAGTCTAAACACTGAAGCTTTCTTT. Translation gives CASSLQGSLNTEAFF.

The gene calls are TRBV27 and TRBJ2-2; the match to TRBD1 covers 8 bases. J was trimmed by 5 bases and V by 5 bases; bases with no gene match: 10. The CDR3 covers 16 residues. Per the germline V gene, CDR1 is MNHEY and CDR2 is SMNVEV (reference sequence). In nucleotides, the CDR3 is TGTGCCAGCAGTCCCTATGGGACAGGAAAAACCGGGGAGCTGTTTTTT. This translates into CASSPYGTGKTGELFF.

The rearrangement uses TRBV2 and TRBJ2-7; D is unresolved. The CDR3 has 12 amino acids. Trimming removed 4 bases from V and 3 bases from J, with 7 bases in between. The germline CDR1 and CDR2 sequences are SNHLY and FYNNEI. CDR3 nucleotides: TGTGCCAGCAGTGTACAGATCTACGAGCAGTACTTC. The encoded protein is CASSVQIYEQYF.

The rearrangement uses TRBV10-3 and TRBJ2-1; 7 nucleotides align to TRBD2. The germline gives CDR1 ENHRY, CDR2 SYGVKD. The CDR3 is 13 residues long. Unmatched junction bases numbered 0, after V lost 1 base and J lost 6 bases. The CDR3 reads CAISELAGNEQFF. CDR3 bases: TGTGCCATCAGTGAGTTAGCGGGCAATGAGCAGTTCTTC.

CDR3 DNA sequence: TGTGCCAGCAGCCGGGGGGTGACCCAGTACTTC. Encoded protein: CASSRGVTQYF. The V and J genes are TRBV7-2 and TRBJ2-5; 7 nucleotides line up with TRBD2. V dropped 5 bases and J dropped 7; count of bases not matched to a gene: 1. The CDR3 totals 11 residues. CDR1 and CDR2 (germline): SGHTA, FQGNSA.

The chain uses TRBV11-2 and TRBJ1-2; tentative D call: TRBD1 (5 bases). Between the trimmed V and J ends, which lost 0 bases and 4 bases, there was a span of 9 bases. Germline CDR1 reads SGHAT; CDR2 reads FQNNGV. The CDR3 length is 14 residues. The CDR3: CASSLELGPYGYTF. The CDR3 region has the DNA TGTGCCAGCAGCTTAGAGTTGGGGCCCTATGGCTACACCTTC.

This clone was found a few times. The V and J genes are TRBV18 and TRBJ1-2; 12 bases are a match to TRBD1. The V gene's germline CDR1 is KGHSH and CDR2 LQKENI. The V segment lost 3 bases and the J segment 4 bases; nucleotides outside the gene matches: 0. The CDR3 contains 14 residues. CDR3 region: CASSPGQGAYGYTF. As DNA, the CDR3 is TGTGCCAGCTCACCGGGACAGGGGGCCTATGGCTACACCTTC.

The genes are TRBV6-2 or TRBV6-3 and TRBJ2-5, with 7 bases lining up with TRBD1. V lost 4 bases to trimming and J lost 4 bases; unmatched junction nucleotides: 9. CDR1 is MNHEY, CDR2 SVGEGT, per germline. The CDR3 length is 15 residues. CDR3 sequence reads: CASSLDVGGLETQYF. The CDR3 DNA reads as TGTGCCAGCAGTTTAGATGTAGGGGGCCTAGAGACCCAGTACTTC.

The rearrangement uses TRBV28 and TRBJ2-3; 7 bases are a match to TRBD2. Germline CDR1 is MDHEN and CDR2 is SYDVKM. CDR3 length: 18 residues. J was trimmed by 1 base and V by 3 bases; bases with no gene match: 13. The CDR3 is CASSFPSSGGIGTDTQYF. For the CDR3, the DNA is TGTGCCAGCAGTTTTCCCTCCTCGGGGGGTATCGGCACAGATACGCAGTATTTT.

The chain has TRBV10-3 and TRBJ2-7, with 9 bases lining up with TRBD2. Germline CDR1 and CDR2: ENHRY and SYGVKD. The CDR3 runs to 15 residues. J gave up 3 bases and V 3 bases, and 6 bases lay outside the gene matches. The CDR3 DNA reads as TGTGCCATCAGTGAACTAGCGGGTGGGAACTACGAGCAGTACTTC. It specifies CAISELAGGNYEQYF.

The V gene is TRBV7-8, the J gene TRBJ2-1, with TRBD1 matching 9 bases. This CDR3 contains 14 residues. Per the germline V gene, CDR1 is SGHVS and CDR2 is FQNEAQ. Trimming at V came to 5 bases and at J to 5 bases, leaving 4 bases not matched to a gene. The CDR3 sequence is CASSPGTGNNEQFF. CDR3 DNA sequence: TGTGCCAGCAGCCCCGGGACAGGGAACAATGAGCAGTTCTTC.

The chain couples TRBV7-8 to TRBJ1-3; perhaps TRBD1 as D (5 bases). CDR3 length: 17 amino acids. V gave up 5 bases and J gave up 0 bases, with 17 bases separating them. Germline V gene lookup returns CDR1 SGHVS and CDR2 FQNEAQ. The CDR3 spells CASSLIFKGNSGNTIYF. The CDR3 nucleotides are TGTGCCAGCAGCCTCATTTTCAAGGGGAACTCTGGAAACACCATATATTTT.

The chain couples TRBV29-1 to TRBJ2-3, with 7 bases lining up with TRBD2. The CDR3 totals 15 residues. V lost 4 bases to trimming and J lost 2 bases; unmatched junction nucleotides: 9. Germline V lookup: CDR1 SQVTM, CDR2 ANQGSEA. As DNA, the CDR3 is TGCAGCGTTGGGGGAGGGGCAGCTAACACAGATACGCAGTATTTT. Translated: CSVGGGAANTDTQYF.

This clone was seen a single time. This sequence joins TRBV28 and TRBJ2-7; 9 nucleotides match TRBD1. This CDR3 comprises 14 residues. Germline CDR1 MDHEN, CDR2 SYDVKM. J was trimmed by 4 bases and V by 5 bases; bases with no gene match: 6. CDR3 amino acids: CASSGAGTGYEQYF. CDR3 coding DNA: TGTGCCAGCAGTGGAGCCGGGACAGGGTACGAGCAGTACTTC.

This clone was seen a single time. The rearrangement uses TRBV29-1 and TRBJ1-4; D gene unclear. The germline V and J ends were trimmed by 4 bases and 4 bases, with 7 bases remaining between them. Germline-derived CDR1 and CDR2 are SQVTM and ANQGSEA. The CDR3 sequence is 12 residues long. The CDR3 region has the DNA TGCAGCGTTGTTCCAGATAATGAAAAACTGTTTTTT. Translation gives CSVVPDNEKLFF.